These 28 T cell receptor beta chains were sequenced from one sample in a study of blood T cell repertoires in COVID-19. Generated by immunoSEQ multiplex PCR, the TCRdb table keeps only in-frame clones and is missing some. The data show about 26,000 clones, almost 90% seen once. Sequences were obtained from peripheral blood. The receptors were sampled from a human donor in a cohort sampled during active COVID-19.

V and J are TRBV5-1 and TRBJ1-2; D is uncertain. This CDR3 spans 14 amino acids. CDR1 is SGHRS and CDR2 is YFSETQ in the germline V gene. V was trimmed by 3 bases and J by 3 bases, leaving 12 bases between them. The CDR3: CASSWASQDYGYTF. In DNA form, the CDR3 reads TGCGCCAGCAGCTGGGCCAGTCAGGACTATGGCTACACCTTC.

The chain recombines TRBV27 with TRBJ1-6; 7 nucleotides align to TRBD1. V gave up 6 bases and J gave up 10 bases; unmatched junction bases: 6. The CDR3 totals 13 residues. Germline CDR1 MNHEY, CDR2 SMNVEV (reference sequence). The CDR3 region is CASRSTGVSPLHF. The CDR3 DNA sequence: TGTGCCAGCAGGTCCACAGGGGTATCACCCCTCCACTTT.

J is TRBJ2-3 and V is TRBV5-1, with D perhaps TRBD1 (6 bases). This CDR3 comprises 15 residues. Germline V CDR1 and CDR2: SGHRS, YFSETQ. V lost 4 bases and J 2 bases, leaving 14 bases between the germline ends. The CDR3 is CASSRTGQNTDTQYF. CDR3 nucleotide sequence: TGCGCCAGCAGCAGAACAGGACAGAACACAGATACGCAGTATTTT.

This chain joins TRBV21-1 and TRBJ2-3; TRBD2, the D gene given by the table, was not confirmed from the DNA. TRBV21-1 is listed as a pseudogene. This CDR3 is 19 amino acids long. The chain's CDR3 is CASSKGDLTSGRSTDTQYF. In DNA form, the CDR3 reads TGTGCCAGCAGCAAAGGAGACTTGACTAGCGGAAGAAGCACAGATACGCAGTATTTT.

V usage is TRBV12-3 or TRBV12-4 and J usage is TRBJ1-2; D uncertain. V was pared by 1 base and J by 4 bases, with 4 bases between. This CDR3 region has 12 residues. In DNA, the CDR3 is TGTGCCAGCAGTTTAGGTAGCTATGGCTACACCTTC. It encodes CASSLGSYGYTF.

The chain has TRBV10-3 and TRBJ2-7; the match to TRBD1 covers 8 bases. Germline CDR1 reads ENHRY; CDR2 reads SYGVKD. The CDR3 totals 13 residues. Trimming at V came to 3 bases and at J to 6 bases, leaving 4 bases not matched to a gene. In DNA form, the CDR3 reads TGTGCCATCAGTGAAGGACAGGGCATCGAGCAGTACTTC. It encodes CAISEGQGIEQYF.

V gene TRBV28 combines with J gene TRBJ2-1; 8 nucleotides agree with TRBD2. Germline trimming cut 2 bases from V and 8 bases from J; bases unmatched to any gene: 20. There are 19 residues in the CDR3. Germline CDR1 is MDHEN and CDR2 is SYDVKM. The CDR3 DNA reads TGTGCCAGCAGTTTACCGAGAAGCGGGAGCTGGGCCCGGTTTCATGAGCAGTTCTTC. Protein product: CASSLPRSGSWARFHEQFF. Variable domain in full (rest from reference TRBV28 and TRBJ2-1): DVKVTQSSRYLVKRTGEKVFLECVQDMDHENMFWYRQDPGLGLRLIYFSYDVKMKEKGDIPEGYSVSREKKERFSLILESASTNQTSMYLCASSLPRSGSWARFHEQFFGPGTRLTVL.

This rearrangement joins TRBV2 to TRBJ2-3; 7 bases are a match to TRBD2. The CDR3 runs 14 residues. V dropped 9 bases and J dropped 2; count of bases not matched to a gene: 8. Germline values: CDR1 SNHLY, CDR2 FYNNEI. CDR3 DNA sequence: TGTGCCAGTAGGTGGGGGGGTGACACAGATACGCAGTATTTT. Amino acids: CASRWGGDTDTQYF. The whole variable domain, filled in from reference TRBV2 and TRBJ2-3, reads EPEVTQTPSHQVTQMGQEVILRCVPISNHLYFYWYRQILGQKVEFLVSFYNNEISEKSEIFDDQFSVERPDGSNFTLKIRSTKLEDSAMYFCASRWGGDTDTQYFGPGTRLTVL.

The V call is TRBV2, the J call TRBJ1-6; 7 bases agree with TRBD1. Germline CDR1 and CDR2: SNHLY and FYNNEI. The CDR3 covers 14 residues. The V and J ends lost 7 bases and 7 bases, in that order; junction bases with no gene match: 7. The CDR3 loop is CASKGGQANSPLHF. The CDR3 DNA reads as TGTGCCAGCAAAGGAGGACAGGCCAATTCACCCCTCCACTTT.

The CDR3 DNA follows: TGTGCCAGCAGCATACCGGGAGGGCGCTCCTTGGGTACGCAGTATTTT. It specifies CASSIPGGRSLGTQYF. The chain is built from TRBV7-9 and TRBJ2-3, with 8 positions matching TRBD2. The V gene end was trimmed by 5 bases and the J gene end by 8 bases; junction bases not matched to a gene: 15. Germline lookup yields CDR1 SEHNR and CDR2 FQNEAQ (reference sequence). The CDR3 extends over 16 amino acids.

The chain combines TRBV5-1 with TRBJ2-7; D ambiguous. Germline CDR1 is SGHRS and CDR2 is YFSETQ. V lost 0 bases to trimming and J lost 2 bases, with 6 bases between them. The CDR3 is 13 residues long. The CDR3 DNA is TGCGCCAGCAGCTTGGGCGGTACCTACGAGCAGTACTTC. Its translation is CASSLGGTYEQYF.

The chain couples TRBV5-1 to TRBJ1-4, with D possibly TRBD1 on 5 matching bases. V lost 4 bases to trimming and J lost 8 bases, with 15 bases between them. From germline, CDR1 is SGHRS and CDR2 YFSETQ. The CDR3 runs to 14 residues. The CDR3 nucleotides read TGCGCCAGCAGCAAATCATCATGGGGCGAAAAACTGTTTTTT. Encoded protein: CASSKSSWGEKLFF.

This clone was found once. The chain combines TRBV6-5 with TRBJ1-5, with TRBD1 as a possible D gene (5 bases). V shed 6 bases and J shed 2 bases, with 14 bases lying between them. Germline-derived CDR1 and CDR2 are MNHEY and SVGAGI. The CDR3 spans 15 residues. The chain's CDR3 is CASRGGVRGNQPQHF. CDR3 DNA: TGTGCCAGCAGGGGAGGGGTTAGGGGCAATCAGCCCCAGCATTTT.

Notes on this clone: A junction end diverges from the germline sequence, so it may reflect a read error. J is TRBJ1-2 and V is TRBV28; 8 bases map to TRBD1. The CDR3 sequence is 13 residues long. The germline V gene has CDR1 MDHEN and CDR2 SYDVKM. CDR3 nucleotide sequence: TGTGCCAGCAGTTTGCTAGGCCCGGGACAGGCTCACTTC. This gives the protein CASSLLGPGQAHF.

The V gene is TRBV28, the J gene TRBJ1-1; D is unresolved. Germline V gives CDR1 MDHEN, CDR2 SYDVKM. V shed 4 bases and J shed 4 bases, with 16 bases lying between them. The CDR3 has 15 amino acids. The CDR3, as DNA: TGTGCCAGCAGTTCTCCCGGGATCGAGAGCACTGAAGCTTTCTTT. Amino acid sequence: CASSSPGIESTEAFF.

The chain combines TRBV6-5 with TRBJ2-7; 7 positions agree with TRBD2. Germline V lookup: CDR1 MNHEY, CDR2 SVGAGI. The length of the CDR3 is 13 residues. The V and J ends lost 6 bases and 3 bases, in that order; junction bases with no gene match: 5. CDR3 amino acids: CASSPAGDYEQYF. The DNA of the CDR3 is TGTGCCAGCAGCCCCGCGGGGGACTACGAGCAGTACTTC.

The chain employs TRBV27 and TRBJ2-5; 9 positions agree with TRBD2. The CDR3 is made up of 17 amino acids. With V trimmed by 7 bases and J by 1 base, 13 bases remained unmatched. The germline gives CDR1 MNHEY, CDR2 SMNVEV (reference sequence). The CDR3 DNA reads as TGTGCCAGCACCCCCGAGGGGCTAGCGGGGCCCCAAGAGACCCAGTACTTC. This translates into CASTPEGLAGPQETQYF.

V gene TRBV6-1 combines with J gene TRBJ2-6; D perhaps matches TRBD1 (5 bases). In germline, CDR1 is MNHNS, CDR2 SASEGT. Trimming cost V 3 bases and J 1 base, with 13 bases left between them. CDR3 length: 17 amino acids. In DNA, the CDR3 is TGTGCCAGCAGTGATGTCCAGGGCCGGTCTGGGGCCAACGTCCTGACTTTC. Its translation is CASSDVQGRSGANVLTF.

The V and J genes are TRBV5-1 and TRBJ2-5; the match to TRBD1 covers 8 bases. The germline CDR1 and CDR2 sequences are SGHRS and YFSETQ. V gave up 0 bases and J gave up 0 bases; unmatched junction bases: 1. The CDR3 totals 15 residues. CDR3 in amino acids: CASSLDRGDQETQYF. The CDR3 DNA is TGCGCCAGCAGCTTGGACAGGGGGGACCAAGAGACCCAGTACTTC. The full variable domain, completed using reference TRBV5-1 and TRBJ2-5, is KAGVTQTPRYLIKTRGQQVTLSCSPISGHRSVSWYQQTPGQGLQFLFEYFSETQRNKGNFPGRFSGRQFSNSRSEMNVSTLELGDSALYLCASSLDRGDQETQYFGPGTRLLVL.

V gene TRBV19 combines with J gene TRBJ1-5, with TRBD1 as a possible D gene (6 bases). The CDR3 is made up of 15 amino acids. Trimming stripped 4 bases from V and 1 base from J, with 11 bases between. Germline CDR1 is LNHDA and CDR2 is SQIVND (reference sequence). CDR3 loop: CASSNGRGSNQPQHF. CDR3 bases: TGTGCCAGTAGTAACGGCAGGGGAAGCAATCAGCCCCAGCATTTT.

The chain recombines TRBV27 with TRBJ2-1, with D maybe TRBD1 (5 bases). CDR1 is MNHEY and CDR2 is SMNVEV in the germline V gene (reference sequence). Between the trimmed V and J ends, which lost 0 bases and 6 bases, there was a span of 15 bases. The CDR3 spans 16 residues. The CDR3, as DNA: TGTGCCAGCAGTTTATCACCTGGGGCCATCGGCAATGAGCAGTTCTTC. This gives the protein CASSLSPGAIGNEQFF.

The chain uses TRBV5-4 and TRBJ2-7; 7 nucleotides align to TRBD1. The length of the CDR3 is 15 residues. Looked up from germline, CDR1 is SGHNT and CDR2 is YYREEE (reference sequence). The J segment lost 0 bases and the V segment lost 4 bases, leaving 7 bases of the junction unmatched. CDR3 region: CASSVVAGGSYEQYF. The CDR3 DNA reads TGTGCCAGCAGCGTGGTGGCAGGGGGCTCCTACGAGCAGTACTTC. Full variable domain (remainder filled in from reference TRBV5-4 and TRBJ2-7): ETGVTQSPTHLIKTRGQQVTLRCSSQSGHNTVSWYQQALGQGPQFIFQYYREEENGRGNFPPRFSGLQFPNYSSELNVNALELDDSALYLCASSVVAGGSYEQYFGPGTRLTVT.

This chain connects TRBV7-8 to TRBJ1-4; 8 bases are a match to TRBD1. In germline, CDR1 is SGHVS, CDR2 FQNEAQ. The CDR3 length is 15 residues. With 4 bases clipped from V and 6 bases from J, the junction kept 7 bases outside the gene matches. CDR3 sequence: CASSSRGREYEKLFF. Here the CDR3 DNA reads TGTGCCAGCAGCTCCAGGGGGCGCGAATATGAAAAACTGTTTTTT.

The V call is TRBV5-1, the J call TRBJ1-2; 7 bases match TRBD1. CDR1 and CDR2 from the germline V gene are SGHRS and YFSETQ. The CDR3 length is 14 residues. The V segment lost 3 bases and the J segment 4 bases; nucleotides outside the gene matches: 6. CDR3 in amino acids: CASSYGQDGYGYTF. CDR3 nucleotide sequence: TGCGCCAGCAGCTATGGACAGGATGGCTATGGCTACACCTTC.

For the CDR3, the DNA is TGTGCCAGCAGCCCGACAGGGGGCAGACAGCCCCAGCATTTT. Translated, it gives CASSPTGGRQPQHF. This chain uses TRBV2 with TRBJ1-5, with TRBD1 matching 10 bases. The CDR3 length is 14 residues. Germline assignment: CDR1 SNHLY and CDR2 FYNNEI. The ends lost 6 bases at V and 7 bases at J; junction bases unmatched: 6.

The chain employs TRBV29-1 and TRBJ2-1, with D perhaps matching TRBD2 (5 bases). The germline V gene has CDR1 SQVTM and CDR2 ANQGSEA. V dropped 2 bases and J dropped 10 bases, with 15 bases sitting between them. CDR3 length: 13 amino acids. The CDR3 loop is CSVESGRGTEQFF. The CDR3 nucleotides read TGCAGCGTTGAATCCGGCCGGGGAACCGAGCAGTTCTTC.

This CDR3 is CASSFLEGSNQPQHF. The CDR3, as DNA: TGTGCCAGCAGCTTTTTGGAGGGAAGCAATCAGCCCCAGCATTTT. The chain joins TRBV5-5 to TRBJ1-5; no firm D call. CDR1 and CDR2 from the germline V gene are SGHKS and YYEKEE (reference sequence). The CDR3 spans 15 residues. V was cut by 2 bases and J by 1 base, with 10 bases left in between.

The CDR3 loop is CASSTGQGAGNSPLHF. The CDR3 nucleotides are TGTGCCAGCAGTACGGGACAGGGGGCGGGTAATTCACCCCTCCACTTT. The chain joins TRBV27 to TRBJ1-6; 12 bases map to TRBD1. Germline CDR1 is MNHEY and CDR2 is SMNVEV (reference sequence). The CDR3 covers 16 residues. Unmatched junction bases numbered 5, after V lost 5 bases and J lost 6 bases.